Listed below are T cell receptor beta chains from one sample, sequenced in a study of PD-L1 blockade in urothelial cancer. Generated by immunoSEQ multiplex PCR, the TCRdb table keeps only in-frame clones and is missing some. The sample lists about 69,000 clones, less than 90% occurring once. The specimen was PBMCs, collected around atezolizumab (anti-PD-L1) treatment. The source is a man in his fifties or sixties with urothelial cancer. The CDR3 runs from the conserved cysteine through the conserved F or W. Fields, in order: J gene, clone size, D gene, V gene, CDR3 protein, CDR3 DNA. A D gene is named only where the DNA matches it firmly. Size values are once, few and many counts, or a class for expanded clones, and some rows have none.

TRBJ1-1	.	.	TRBV18	CASERGGQGTEAFF	TGTGCCAGCGAGAGGGGGGGGCAGGGCACTGAAGCTTTCTTT
TRBJ2-1	.	.	TRBV5-4	CASSFGRENEQFF	TGTGCCAGCAGCTTCGGCCGGGAAAATGAGCAGTTCTTC
TRBJ1-5	once	TRBD1	TRBV12-5	CASAQGGVNQPQHF	TGTGCTAGTGCCCAGGGGGGTGTCAATCAGCCCCAGCATTTT
TRBJ1-3	.	TRBD1	TRBV7-9	CASSLQGQESNTIYF	TGTGCCAGCAGCTTACAGGGACAGGAGAGCAACACCATATATTTT
TRBJ1-2	.	TRBD1	TRBV4-2	CASSPRTGGHGYTF	TGTGCCAGCAGCCCAAGAACAGGGGGGCATGGCTACACCTTC
TRBJ2-2	.	.	TRBV7-2	CASSLGQANTGELFF	TGTGCCAGCAGCTTAGGACAGGCGAACACCGGGGAGCTGTTTTTT
TRBJ1-1	.	.	TRBV28	CASSLQGTNTEAFF	TGTGCCAGCAGCCTGCAGGGGACGAACACTGAAGCTTTCTTT
TRBJ2-7	.	.	TRBV10-3	CAISESSYEQYF	TGTGCCATCAGTGAGTCTAGCTACGAGCAGTACTTC
TRBJ2-2	.	.	TRBV27	CASQVGGLDTGELFF	TGTGCCAGCCAAGTGGGGGGACTGGACACCGGGGAGCTGTTTTTT
TRBJ2-4	.	TRBD1	TRBV7-9	CASSEPGQGGLDIQYF	TGTGCCAGCAGCGAACCGGGACAGGGAGGCTTGGACATTCAGTACTTC
TRBJ1-2	.	TRBD1	TRBV7-3	CASSGQGYYGYTF	TGTGCCAGCAGTGGACAGGGGTACTATGGCTACACCTTC
TRBJ2-3	.	TRBD2	TRBV30	CAWSASGVGTDTQYF	TGTGCCTGGAGCGCGAGCGGGGTTGGCACAGATACGCAGTATTTT